This T cell receptor (beta chain) was observed in a study of radiation and T cells in renal cell carcinoma. Stated treatment: treatment-naive control, cytoreductive nephrectomy. Measured with immunoSEQ multiplex PCR; TCRdb has only the in-frame clones, and not every one. The sample lists 23,000 or so clones; roughly 64% were seen once. Per the germline V gene, CDR1 is MNHEY and CDR2 is SVGAGI. V lost 0 bases to trimming and J lost 4 bases, with 13 bases between them. The CDR3 covers 15 residues. The source was tumor tissue, collected from a patient whose treatment was nephrectomy without radiotherapy. The source of this sequence is a man in his forties with renal cell carcinoma. The rearrangement joins TRBV6-5 to TRBJ2-7, with a possible D match to TRBD2 (6 bases). The CDR3 loop is CASSYSEARGYEQYV. The CDR3 DNA reads as TGTGCCAGCAGTTACTCGGAGGCGCGGGGATACGAGCAGTACGTC.